This T cell receptor beta chain was sequenced during a study of shared clonotypes between healthy human individuals (dated by TCRdb to 2019 to 2021). For context, the study as a whole: The cohort included three men and a couple of women between 18 and 49 years of age. To increase sequencing depth and limit assay-specific biases, TCR repertoire library preparation and sequencing were carried out by different laboratories using diverse techniques. Between about 0.85 and 9.5 billion PBMCs per donor were obtained by leukapheresis. For each donor, three plates each were used for CD4 naive and CD4 memory, two plates were used for CD8 naive, and one plate was used for CD8 memory. The study deeply sequenced blood TCR repertoires of five healthy adults to estimate repertoire size and the extent of clonotype sharing between individuals.

The trim is 6 bases for V and 1 base for J, with a gap of 13 bases between the germline ends. Counted from cysteine to phenylalanine, this CDR3 has 14 amino acids. This entry keeps only the CDR3 DNA: 42 bases, framed from base 1. CDR1 KGHSH and CDR2 LQKENI are derived from the germline V gene. Using the deep immunoSEQ assay, multiplex PCR amplified TCR CDR3 regions from genomic DNA. Extracted genomic DNA from each cell subset was distributed evenly across all wells of several immunoSEQ 96-well plates, and each plate was treated as a replicate. Each replicate PCR for sorted subsets received 200 ng genomic DNA, equal to about 30,000 T cell genomes. The purified libraries were quantified using a Qubit 3.0 fluorometer, sized with a Bioanalyzer 2100, and then quantified again using the KAPA Library Quantification kit. Each immunoSEQ 96-well plate was sequenced on its own single-read 150-cycle Illumina NextSeq 550 flow cell. From the authors' description of their analysis: Because the immunoSEQ output held only junctional sequences and lacked quality scores, the filtering could not match the filtering applied to full-length reads. Sequences were annotated with PyIR, a Python wrapper for IgBLAST v1.9, and V/J genes and CDR3 were assigned using IMGT germline references. Reads were removed for weak V/J assignments (E-value above 1e-6), missing CDR3, stop codons, out-of-frame junctions, or ambiguous translated residues. V3J clonotypes were defined by identical inferred V gene, J gene, and CDR3 amino acid sequence. The percentage overlap between two repertoires was calculated by dividing the number of shared unique clonotypes by the size of the smaller repertoire. Repertoire richness was assessed with RTK rarefaction, the Chao1 estimator, and Recon v2.1 estimates of unobserved clonotypes. OLGA was used to compute generation probabilities for all TCRbeta clonotypes that the gDNA method yielded from a handful of donors. TCRdb re-hosts the immuneACCESS table, in-frame sequences only. Its copies lack some clones; in the studies checked, an unresolved V gene accounts for under half of them, and the cause for the rest is not known. V, J and clone size derive from that table, while D and trimming were established from the DNA sequence. This sample holds roughly 1,500,000 clones; 95% to 99% were observed only once. About 0.42% of the sample goes to the ten largest clones.

The paper's findings and limits, for the study overall: Even with the large sequencing depth, rarefaction of the sorted-subset datasets indicated that sequencing was incomplete. When a few donors were compared, the shared fraction of clonotypes was approximately 5% for naive CD4, around 4% for naive CD8, more than 2% for memory CD4, and 0.35% to 0.4% for memory CD8. Because the study included a small number of donors, the genetic and exposure-history diversity represented was limited. Higher generation probabilities were observed for clonotypes shared by all four sorted-subset donors than for non-shared clonotypes. Based on pairwise subsampling, the degree of clonotype sharing among donors was expected to be affected by sequencing depth. Sampling was restricted to blood, and TCR repertoires in tissue are likely to differ from TCR repertoires in blood. Naive subsets generally had larger estimated clonotype richness than memory subsets did.

Worth noting for this clone: The specificity of this receptor is unknown. There are no base qualities to consult, and no much larger clone falls within one base. The same CDR3 can be traced to other DNA sequences in this sample.

The donors were healthy, HIV-negative adults who had no recently reported acute infections or vaccinations. All donors were Caucasian adults living in Nashville, Tennessee, USA. Magnetic negative selection was used to enrich CD4+ T cells, after which naive cells were positively selected on CD45RA and the negative fraction became the memory subset. After blood collection by leukapheresis, PBMCs were isolated using Ficoll-Histopaque density gradient centrifugation and then cryopreserved in the vapor phase of liquid nitrogen. Purity and quantity of every magnetically sorted T cell population were checked by analytical flow cytometry. From each sorted fraction, genomic DNA was isolated and quantified by UV absorbance on a Nanodrop 2000c.

This sequence originates from a young man in good health. Recombination joined TRBV18 with TRBJ2-7; possibly the D gene is TRBD1, per 6 matching bases. Sequencing was carried out using naive CD4+ T cells sorted from blood. The label giving this sample's cell subset or site can be read as: CD45RA+ positively selected. DNA sequence: TGTGCCAGCTCTCCCCGGGACACTTCCTACGAGCAGTACTTC. It encodes CASSPRDTSYEQYF.